This T cell receptor (beta chain) was captured in a study of blood T cells in healthy people across ages. Study context: About one barcoded beta molecule per two T cells was captured by template switching.

The authors drew ten milliliters of peripheral blood from each donor. Comments on this clonotype: The antigen is undetermined.

The use of a sample-barcoded 5' primer and a J-beta primer mix characterized a second PCR of roughly 6 to 11 cycles. TCRdb re-derived calls from the 5' RACE reads in MiXCR, one entry per CDR3 protein. This sample has approximately 690,000 distinct CDR3 sequences, with under 65% found just once. Study results and caveats: Diversity estimated from one million T cells was considered an underestimate. With donor CMV status unknown, expanded clonotype changes were possibly confounded.

The CDR3 consists of 13 residues. The V and J ends lost 5 bases and 6 bases, in that order; junction bases with no gene match: 4. The source of this sequence is a man in his 60s in good health. Input material: blood. The J gene is TRBJ1-2, the V gene TRBV12-3 or TRBV12-4; TRBD1 aligns across 9 bases. DNA for the CDR3: TGTGCCAGCAGTGACCGGGACAGGGATGGCTACACCTTC. Amino acids: CASSDRDRDGYTF.